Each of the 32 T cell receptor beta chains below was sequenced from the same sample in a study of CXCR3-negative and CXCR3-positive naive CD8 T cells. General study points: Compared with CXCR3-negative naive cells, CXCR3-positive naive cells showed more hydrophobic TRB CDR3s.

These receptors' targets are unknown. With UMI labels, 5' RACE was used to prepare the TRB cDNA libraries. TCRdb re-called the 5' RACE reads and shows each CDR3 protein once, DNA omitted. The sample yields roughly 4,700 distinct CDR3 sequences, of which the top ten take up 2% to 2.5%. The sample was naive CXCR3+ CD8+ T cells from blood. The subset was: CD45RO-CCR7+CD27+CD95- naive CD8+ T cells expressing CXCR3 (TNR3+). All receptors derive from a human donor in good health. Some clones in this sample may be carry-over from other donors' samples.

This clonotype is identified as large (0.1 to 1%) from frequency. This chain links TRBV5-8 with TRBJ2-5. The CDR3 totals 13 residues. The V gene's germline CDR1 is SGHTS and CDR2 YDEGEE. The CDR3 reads CASSPQSQETQYF.

CDR3 sequence: CASSVTRTSGTNEQFF. The rearrangement joins TRBV28 to TRBJ2-1; TCRdb gives TRBD2 as the D gene, but with no DNA this cannot be confirmed. Germline-derived CDR1 and CDR2 are MDHEN and SYDVKM. There are 16 residues in the CDR3.

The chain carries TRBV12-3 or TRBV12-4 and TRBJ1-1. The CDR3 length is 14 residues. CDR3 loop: CASSFQSMNTEAFF.

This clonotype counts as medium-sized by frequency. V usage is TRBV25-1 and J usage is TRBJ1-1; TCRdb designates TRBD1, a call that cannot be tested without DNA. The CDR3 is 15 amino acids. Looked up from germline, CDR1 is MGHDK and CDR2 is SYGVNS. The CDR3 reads CASSEEGRGYTEAFF.

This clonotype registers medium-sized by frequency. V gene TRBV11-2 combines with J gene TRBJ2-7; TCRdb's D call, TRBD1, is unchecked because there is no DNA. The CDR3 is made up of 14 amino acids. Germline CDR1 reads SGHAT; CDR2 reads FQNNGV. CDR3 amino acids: CASSTWGNAGEQYF. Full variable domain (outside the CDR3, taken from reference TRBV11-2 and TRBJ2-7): EAGVAQSPRYKIIEKRQSVAFWCNPISGHATLYWYQQILGQGPKLLIQFQNNGVVDDSQLPKDRFSAERLKGVDSTLKIQPAKLEDSAVYLCASSTWGNAGEQYFGPGTRLTVT.

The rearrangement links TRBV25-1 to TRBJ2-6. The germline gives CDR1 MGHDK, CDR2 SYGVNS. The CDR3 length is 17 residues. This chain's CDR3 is CASSDTRRISGANVLTF.

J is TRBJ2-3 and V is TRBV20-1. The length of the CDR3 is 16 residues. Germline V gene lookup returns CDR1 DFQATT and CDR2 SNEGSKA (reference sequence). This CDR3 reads CSARELTGLSTDTQYF.

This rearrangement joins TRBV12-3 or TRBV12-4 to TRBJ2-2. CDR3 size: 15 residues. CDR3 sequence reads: CASSFNQLNTGELFF.

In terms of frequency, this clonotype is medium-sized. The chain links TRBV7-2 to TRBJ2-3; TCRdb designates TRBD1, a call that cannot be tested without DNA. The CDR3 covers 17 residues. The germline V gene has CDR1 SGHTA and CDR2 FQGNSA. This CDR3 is CASSSGGWGSPTDTQYF.

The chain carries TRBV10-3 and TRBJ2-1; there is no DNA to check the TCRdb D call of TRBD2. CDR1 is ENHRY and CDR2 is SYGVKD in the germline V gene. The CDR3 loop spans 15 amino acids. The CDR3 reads CAISEWTGPADEQFF.

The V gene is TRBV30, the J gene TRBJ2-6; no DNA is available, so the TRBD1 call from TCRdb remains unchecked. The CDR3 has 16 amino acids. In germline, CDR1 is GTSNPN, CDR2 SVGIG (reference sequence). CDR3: CAWLGQASSGANVLTF.

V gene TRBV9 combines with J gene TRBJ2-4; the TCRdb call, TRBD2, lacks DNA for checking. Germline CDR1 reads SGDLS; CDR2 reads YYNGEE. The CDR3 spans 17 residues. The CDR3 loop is CASSVVSSGRAKNIQYF.

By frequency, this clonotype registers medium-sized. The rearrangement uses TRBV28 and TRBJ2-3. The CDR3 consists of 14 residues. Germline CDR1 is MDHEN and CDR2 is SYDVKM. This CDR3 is CASSLSTSTDTQYF.

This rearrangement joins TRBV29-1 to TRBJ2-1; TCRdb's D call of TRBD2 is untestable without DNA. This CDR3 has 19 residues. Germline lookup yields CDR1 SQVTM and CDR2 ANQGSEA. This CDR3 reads CSVEPRDSRISISLNEQFF.

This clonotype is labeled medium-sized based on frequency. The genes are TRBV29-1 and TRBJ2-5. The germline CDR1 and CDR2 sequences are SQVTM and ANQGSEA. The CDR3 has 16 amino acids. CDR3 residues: CSVEDLQGRSAETQYF.

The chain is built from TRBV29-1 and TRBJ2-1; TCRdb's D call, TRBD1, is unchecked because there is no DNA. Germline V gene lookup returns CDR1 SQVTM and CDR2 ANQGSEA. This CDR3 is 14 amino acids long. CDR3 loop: CSVEDRVGSNEQFF.

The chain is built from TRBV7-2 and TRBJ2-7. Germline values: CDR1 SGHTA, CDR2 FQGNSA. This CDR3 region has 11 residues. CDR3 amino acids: CASSKLYEQYF.

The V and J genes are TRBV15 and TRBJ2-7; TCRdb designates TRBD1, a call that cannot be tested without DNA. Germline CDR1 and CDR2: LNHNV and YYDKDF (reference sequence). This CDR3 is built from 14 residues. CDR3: CATSMGSGAYEQYF.

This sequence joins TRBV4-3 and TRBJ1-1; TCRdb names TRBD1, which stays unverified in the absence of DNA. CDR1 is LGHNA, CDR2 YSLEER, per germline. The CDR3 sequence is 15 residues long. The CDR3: CASSQDPGGNTEAFF.

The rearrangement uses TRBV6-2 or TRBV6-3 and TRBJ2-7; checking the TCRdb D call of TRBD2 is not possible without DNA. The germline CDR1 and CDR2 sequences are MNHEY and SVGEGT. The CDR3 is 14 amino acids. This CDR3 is CASSYLRRVDEQYF.

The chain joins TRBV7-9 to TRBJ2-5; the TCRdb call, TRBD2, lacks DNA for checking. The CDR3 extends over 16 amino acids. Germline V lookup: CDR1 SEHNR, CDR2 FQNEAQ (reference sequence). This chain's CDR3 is CASSQTSGVYQETQYF.

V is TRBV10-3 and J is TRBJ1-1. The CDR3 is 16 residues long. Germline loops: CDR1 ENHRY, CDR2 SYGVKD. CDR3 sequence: CAISEPSQRGNTEAFF.

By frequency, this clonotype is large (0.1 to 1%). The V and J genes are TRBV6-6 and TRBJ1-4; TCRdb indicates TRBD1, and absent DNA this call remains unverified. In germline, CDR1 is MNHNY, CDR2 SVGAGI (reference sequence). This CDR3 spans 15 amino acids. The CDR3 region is CASKPFGTDNEKLFF.

Here the CDR3 reads CSVDIREGQETQYF. The rearrangement links TRBV29-1 to TRBJ2-5; TCRdb designates TRBD2, a call that cannot be tested without DNA. The CDR3 is 14 residues long. The germline gives CDR1 SQVTM, CDR2 ANQGSEA.

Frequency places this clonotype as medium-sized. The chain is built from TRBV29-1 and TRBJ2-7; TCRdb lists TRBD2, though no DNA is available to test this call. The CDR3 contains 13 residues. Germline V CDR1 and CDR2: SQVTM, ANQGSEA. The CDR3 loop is CSVVTSGAYEQYF.

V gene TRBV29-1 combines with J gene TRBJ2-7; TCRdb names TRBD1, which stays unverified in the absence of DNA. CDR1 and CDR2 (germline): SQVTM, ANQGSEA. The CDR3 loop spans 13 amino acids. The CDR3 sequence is CSVVAGTTYEQYF.

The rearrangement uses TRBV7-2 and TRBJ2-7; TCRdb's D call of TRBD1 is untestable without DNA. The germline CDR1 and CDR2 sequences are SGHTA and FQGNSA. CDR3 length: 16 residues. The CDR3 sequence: CASSYTPGQGTYEQYF. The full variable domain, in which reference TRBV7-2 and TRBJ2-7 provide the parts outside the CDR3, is GAGVSQSPSNKVTEKGKDVELRCDPISGHTALYWYRQSLGQGLEFLIYFQGNSAPDKSGLPSDRFSAERTGGSVSTLTIQRTQQEDSAVYLCASSYTPGQGTYEQYFGPGTRLTVT.

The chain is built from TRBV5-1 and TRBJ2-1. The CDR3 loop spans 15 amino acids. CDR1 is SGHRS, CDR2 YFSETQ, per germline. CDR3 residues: CASSADLGSYNEQFF.

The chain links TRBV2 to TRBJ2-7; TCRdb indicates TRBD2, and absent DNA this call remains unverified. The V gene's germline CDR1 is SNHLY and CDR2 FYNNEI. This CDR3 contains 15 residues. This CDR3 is CASSRLAGDAYEQYF.

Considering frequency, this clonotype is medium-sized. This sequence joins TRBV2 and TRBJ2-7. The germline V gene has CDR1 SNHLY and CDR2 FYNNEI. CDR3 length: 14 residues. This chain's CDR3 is CASSEADSSYEQYF.

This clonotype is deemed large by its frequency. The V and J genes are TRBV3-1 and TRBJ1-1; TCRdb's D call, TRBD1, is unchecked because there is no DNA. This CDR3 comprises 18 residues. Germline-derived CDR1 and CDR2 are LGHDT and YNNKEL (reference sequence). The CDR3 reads CASSQDGGREFVNTEAFF.

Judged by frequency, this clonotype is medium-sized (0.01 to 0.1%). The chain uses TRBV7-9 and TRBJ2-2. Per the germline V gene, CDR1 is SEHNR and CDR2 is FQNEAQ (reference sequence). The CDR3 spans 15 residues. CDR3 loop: CASSPGHPNTGELFF.